A single sample gave rise to the 20 T cell receptor beta chains below, sequenced in a study of shared clonotypes between healthy human individuals (dated by TCRdb to between 2020 and 2021). CD8 naive samples were obtained by positive selection for CCR7 among CD45RO-negative cells, yielding a CD45RA+CCR7+ population from which TemRA cells were excluded. Libraries came from the immunoSEQ multiplex PCR assay. This immuneACCESS table, as held by TCRdb, lists in-frame sequences with V and J called but not all clones. Of the missing ones, under half trace to an unresolved V gene in checked studies; the others have no known cause. For this sample there are 550,000 to 650,000 clones; approximately 96% appear just once. The ten biggest clones cover less than 0.12% of the sample. Source material: naive CD8+ T cells sorted from blood. The meaning of the sample's cell subset or site label: CD45RA+CCR7+. These receptors all stem from a woman in her 30s in good health.

CDR3 residues: CASSLTSGNTYEQYF. The CDR3 DNA follows: TGCGCCAGCAGCCTGACTAGCGGGAACACCTACGAGCAGTACTTC. The V and J genes are TRBV5-1 and TRBJ2-7, with 11 positions matching TRBD2. V dropped 4 bases and J dropped 2; count of bases not matched to a gene: 5. This CDR3 has 15 residues. Germline assignment: CDR1 SGHRS and CDR2 YFSETQ.

This chain links TRBV6-1 with TRBJ2-7; weak D call: TRBD2 (6 bases). Trimming took off 1 base at V and 2 bases at J, with 12 bases between the two ends. Germline V CDR1 and CDR2: MNHNS, SASEGT. This CDR3 spans 15 amino acids. CDR3 sequence: CASSEGSGFTYEQYF. CDR3 coding DNA: TGTGCCAGCAGTGAAGGCAGCGGGTTTACCTACGAGCAGTACTTC.

The gene calls are TRBV7-9 and TRBJ2-1; TRBD2 matches 7 bases. From germline, CDR1 is SEHNR and CDR2 FQNEAQ (reference sequence). V gave up 5 bases and J gave up 7 bases; unmatched junction bases: 2. This CDR3 has 12 residues. The CDR3 DNA reads as TGTGCCAGCAGCCATAGCGGGAATGAGCAGTTCTTC. It codes for CASSHSGNEQFF.

The DNA of the CDR3 is TGCGCCAGCAGTGAGCGGTCCAGGGCGGACACCATATATTTT. Translating gives CASSERSRADTIYF. The chain joins TRBV10-1 to TRBJ1-3; perhaps TRBD1 as D (5 bases). CDR1 WNHNN and CDR2 SYGVQD come from the germline V gene (reference sequence). CDR3 length: 14 amino acids. The germline V and J ends were trimmed by 2 bases and 8 bases, with 13 bases remaining between them.

V is TRBV6-5 and J is TRBJ2-2, with TRBD2 as a possible D gene (6 bases). The V gene's germline CDR1 is MNHEY and CDR2 SVGAGI. Trimming left V 6 bases short and J 6 bases short, with 11 bases between. CDR3 length: 13 amino acids. The CDR3 DNA reads TGTGCCAGCAGCCCCCCGGGGGCCGGGGAGCTGTTTTTT. This gives the protein CASSPPGAGELFF.

The chain links TRBV28 to TRBJ2-1; D ambiguous. Germline CDR1 MDHEN, CDR2 SYDVKM. The V end was cut by 2 bases, the J end by 7 bases, with 9 bases between. The CDR3 totals 13 residues. The CDR3 sequence: CASSLGRVNEQFF. The CDR3 nucleotides are TGTGCCAGCAGTTTAGGAAGGGTGAATGAGCAGTTCTTC.

This rearrangement joins TRBV19 to TRBJ2-1; 7 positions match TRBD2. V lost 3 bases to trimming and J lost 6 bases; unmatched junction nucleotides: 8. Germline CDR1 is LNHDA and CDR2 is SQIVND (reference sequence). The CDR3 totals 15 residues. The CDR3 DNA is TGTGCCAGTAGTATTGTGTACGGGAGGCCCAATGAGCAGTTCTTC. Protein: CASSIVYGRPNEQFF.

In its sample, this clone was seen once. This sequence joins TRBV13 and TRBJ1-5, with a possible D match to TRBD1 (5 bases). V lost 5 bases to trimming and J lost 6 bases, with 17 bases between them. CDR1 and CDR2 from the germline V gene are PRHDT and FYEKMQ (reference sequence). This CDR3 is built from 15 residues. DNA for the CDR3: TGTGCCAGCAGCCTTGGATGGGGGGGTGGTCAGCCCCAGCATTTT. Translation gives CASSLGWGGGQPQHF.

V usage is TRBV5-4 and J usage is TRBJ2-7; D is ambiguous. The CDR3 loop spans 13 amino acids. V shed 5 bases and J shed 0 bases, with 9 bases lying between them. Looked up from germline, CDR1 is SGHNT and CDR2 is YYREEE (reference sequence). CDR3 amino acids: CASRHEASYEQYF. The CDR3 DNA reads as TGTGCCAGCAGGCACGAGGCCTCCTACGAGCAGTACTTC.

The chain couples TRBV28 to TRBJ1-5; D not resolved. In germline, CDR1 is MDHEN, CDR2 SYDVKM. The V end lost 3 bases, the J end lost 4 bases, and 10 bases lay between the germline ends. This CDR3 is 14 amino acids long. CDR3 nucleotide sequence: TGTGCCAGCAGTTTTTCGGACCTAAATCAGCCCCAGCATTTT. It yields the protein CASSFSDLNQPQHF.

Comment on this clone: Distinct nucleotide sequences in the sample also encode this CDR3. The chain carries TRBV9 and TRBJ2-7; possibly TRBD1 or TRBD2 for D (5 bases each). The V end was cut by 0 bases, the J end by 0 bases, with 7 bases between. The CDR3 has 14 residues. Germline CDR1 SGDLS, CDR2 YYNGEE. Here the CDR3 DNA reads TGTGCCAGCAGCGTAGGGGGGAACTCCTACGAGCAGTACTTC. Translation: CASSVGGNSYEQYF.

The J gene is TRBJ2-1, the V gene TRBV10-3; a weak D match, TRBD2 (5 bases). This CDR3 spans 16 amino acids. Germline CDR1 ENHRY, CDR2 SYGVKD. The ends were cut back, 5 bases at V and 0 bases at J, with 14 bases in the middle. The CDR3 DNA sequence: TGTGCCATCAGTAATGACGACACTAGCTCCTACAATGAGCAGTTCTTC. Translated: CAISNDDTSSYNEQFF.

This rearrangement joins TRBV27 to TRBJ1-1; TRBD1 matches at 7 bases. Per the germline V gene, CDR1 is MNHEY and CDR2 is SMNVEV (reference sequence). The CDR3 totals 14 residues. With 6 bases clipped from V and 7 bases from J, the junction kept 11 bases outside the gene matches. CDR3 amino acids: CASSPTTGTDEAFF. Here the CDR3 DNA reads TGTGCCAGCAGCCCCACGACCGGGACAGATGAAGCTTTCTTT.

This sequence joins TRBV27 and TRBJ1-1; weak D call: TRBD1 (6 bases). The CDR3 totals 14 residues. Germline V CDR1 and CDR2: MNHEY, SMNVEV (reference sequence). Trimming removed 6 bases at V and 4 bases at J, with 15 bases between. CDR3 bases: TGTGCCAGCAGGGTACGAGGGGGAAGCACTGAAGCTTTCTTT. Translating gives CASRVRGGSTEAFF.

The genes are TRBV7-2 and TRBJ1-2; tentative D call: TRBD1 (6 bases). CDR1 and CDR2 (germline): SGHTA, FQGNSA. The CDR3 spans 16 residues. Trimming stripped 2 bases from V and 7 bases from J, with 20 bases between. CDR3 sequence reads: CASSLWVSGDPFGYTF. The CDR3 coding sequence is TGTGCCAGCAGCTTATGGGTGTCAGGGGACCCCTTTGGCTACACCTTC.

This clone was counted once. V usage is TRBV7-2 and J usage is TRBJ2-5; 14 bases are shared with TRBD2. The junction had 6 bases not matched to a gene; V was cut back by 4 bases and J by 5 bases. The CDR3 totals 16 residues. Germline V CDR1 and CDR2: SGHTA, FQGNSA. CDR3 coding DNA: TGTGCCAGCAGCTCGACTAGCGGGAGGGCGGGGGAGACCCAGTACTTC. It encodes CASSSTSGRAGETQYF.

The genes are TRBV30 and TRBJ1-5; the match to TRBD1 covers 8 bases. This CDR3 region has 17 residues. From germline, CDR1 is GTSNPN and CDR2 SVGIG (reference sequence). V dropped 2 bases and J dropped 2; count of bases not matched to a gene: 11. The CDR3 coding sequence is TGTGCCTGGAGTCCTGGGACAGGAGCCGACGGCAATCAGCCCCAGCATTTT. It translates to CAWSPGTGADGNQPQHF.

The genes are TRBV4-1 and TRBJ2-1; TRBD2 might be the D (5 bases). CDR3 length: 16 amino acids. The germline V and J ends were trimmed by 2 bases and 0 bases, with 11 bases remaining between them. Germline lookup yields CDR1 MGHRA and CDR2 YSYEKL. In DNA, the CDR3 is TGCGCCAGCAGCCAATTCTCAGCGGACTCCTACAATGAGCAGTTCTTC. It encodes CASSQFSADSYNEQFF.

The V gene is TRBV2, the J gene TRBJ2-1; the match to TRBD2 covers 11 bases. This CDR3 has 13 amino acids. Germline V gene data show CDR1 as SNHLY and CDR2 as FYNNEI. Trimming cost V 6 bases and J 9 bases; bases outside gene matches: 4. The CDR3, as DNA: TGTGCCAGCAGGGCTAGCGGGAGGCCTGAGCAGTTCTTC. Protein sequence: CASRASGRPEQFF.

The rearrangement links TRBV5-8 to TRBJ2-7; no clear D. Germline values: CDR1 SGHTS, CDR2 YDEGEE. This CDR3 has 13 residues. Deletions cut 4 bases from V and 0 bases from J, with 8 bases between. The CDR3 nucleotides read TGTGCCAGCAGCATAGGTGGCTCCTACGAGCAGTACTTC. This codes for CASSIGGSYEQYF.